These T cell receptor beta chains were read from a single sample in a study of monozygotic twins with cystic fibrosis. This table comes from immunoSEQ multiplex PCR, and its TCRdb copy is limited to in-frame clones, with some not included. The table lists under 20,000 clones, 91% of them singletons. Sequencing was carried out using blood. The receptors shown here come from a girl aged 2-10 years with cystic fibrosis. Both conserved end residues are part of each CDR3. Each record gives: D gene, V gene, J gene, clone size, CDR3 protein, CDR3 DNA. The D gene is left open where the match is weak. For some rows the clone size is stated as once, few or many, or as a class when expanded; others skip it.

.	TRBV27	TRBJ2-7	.	CASLSGGEQYF	TGTGCCAGCCTCTCTGGTGGCGAGCAGTACTTC
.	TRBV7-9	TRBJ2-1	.	CASSLVGIRYNEQFF	TGTGCCAGCAGCTTAGTAGGGATTCGATACAATGAGCAGTTCTTC
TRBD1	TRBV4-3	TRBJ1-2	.	CASSQDLPRDDRVIGYTF	TGCGCCAGCAGCCAAGACCTCCCCCGGGATGACAGGGTGATAGGCTACACCTTC
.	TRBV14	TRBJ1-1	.	CASSRVGWFTEAFF	TGTGCCAGCAGCCGAGTGGGTTGGTTCACTGAAGCTTTCTTT
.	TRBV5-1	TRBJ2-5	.	CASSSLAEGETQYF	TGCGCCAGCAGCTCCCTGGCTGAGGGAGAGACCCAGTACTTC
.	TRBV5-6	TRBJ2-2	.	CASSFRTSGELFF	TGTGCCAGCAGCTTCCGGACCTCCGGGGAGCTGTTTTTT
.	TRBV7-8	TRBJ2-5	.	CASIPYRSETQYF	TGTGCCAGCATCCCCTACCGGTCGGAGACCCAGTACTTC
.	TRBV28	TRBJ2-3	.	CASSPRASWEAQYF	TGTGCCAGCAGTCCCCGGGCCAGTTGGGAAGCGCAGTATTTT
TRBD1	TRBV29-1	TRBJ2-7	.	CSVEGGALSDRGSYEQYF	TGCAGCGTTGAAGGGGGAGCCTTATCGGACAGGGGCTCCTACGAGCAGTACTTC
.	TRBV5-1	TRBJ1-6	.	CASSSSPGKNSPLHF	TGCGCCAGCAGCTCCTCTCCAGGGAAAAATTCACCCCTCCACTTT
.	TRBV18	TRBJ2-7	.	CASSPPATAEQYF	TGTGCCAGCTCACCACCAGCGACAGCGGAGCAGTACTTC
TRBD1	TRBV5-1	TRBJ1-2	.	CASSSRTGDYGYTF	TGCGCCAGCAGCTCGAGGACAGGAGATTATGGCTACACCTTC
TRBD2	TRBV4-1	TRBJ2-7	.	CASSQGTSEYEQYF	TGCGCCAGCAGCCAAGGGACTAGCGAATACGAGCAGTACTTC
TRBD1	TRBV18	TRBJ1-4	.	CASSPTSTGEKLFF	TGTGCCAGCTCACCAACTTCGACAGGGGAAAAACTGTTTTTT
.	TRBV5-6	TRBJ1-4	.	CASSLFRENNEKLFF	TGTGCCAGCAGCTTGTTCAGGGAGAATAATGAAAAACTGTTTTTT
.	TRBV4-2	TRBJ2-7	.	CASSQEHRSYEQYF	TGTGCCAGCAGCCAAGAACACCGCTCCTACGAGCAGTACTTC
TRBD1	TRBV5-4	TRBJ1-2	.	CASSQLWDSINYGYTF	TGTGCCAGCAGCCAACTCTGGGACAGTATAAACTATGGCTACACCTTC
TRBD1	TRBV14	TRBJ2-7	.	CASSQDGTGSSYEQYF	TGTGCCAGCAGCCAAGACGGGACAGGAAGCTCCTACGAGCAGTACTTC
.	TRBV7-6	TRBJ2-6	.	CASSLEGTATTNVLTF	TGTGCCAGCAGCTTAGAGGGCACTGCAACGACCAACGTCCTGACTTTC
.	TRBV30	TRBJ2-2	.	CAWRGGESPELFF	TGTGCCTGGAGGGGGGGTGAGTCGCCGGAGCTGTTTTTT
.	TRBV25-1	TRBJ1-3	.	CASSDSSSGNTIYF	TGTGCCAGCAGTGACAGCAGCTCTGGAAACACCATATATTTT
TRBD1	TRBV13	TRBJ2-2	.	CASNQYRGTGELFF	TGTGCCAGCAACCAATACAGGGGCACCGGGGAGCTGTTTTTT
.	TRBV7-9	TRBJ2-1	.	CASSLVPSSSSYNEQFF	TGTGCCAGCAGCTTAGTGCCCTCCTCGAGCTCCTACAATGAGCAGTTCTTC
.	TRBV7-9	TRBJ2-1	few	CASSGPRGNEQFF	TGTGCCAGCAGCGGCCCCAGGGGCAATGAGCAGTTCTTC